Listed here are 23 T cell receptor beta chains from one sample, sequenced in a study of T cell responses to AZD1222 COVID-19 vaccine. Using immunoSEQ multiplex PCR, the repertoire was profiled, and TCRdb retains in-frame clones only, with some absent. The repertoire holds 90,000 to 140,000 clones, with roughly 82% as singletons. Sample: peripheral blood, taken on day 0 of AZD1222 vaccination. All receptors come from an adult in good health.

The chain has TRBV5-1 and TRBJ2-1; D could derive from TRBD1 or TRBD2 (6 bases each). The germline V and J ends were trimmed by 0 bases and 4 bases, with 11 bases remaining between them. Germline V lookup: CDR1 SGHRS, CDR2 YFSETQ. The CDR3 is 15 residues long. The CDR3 protein is CASSLAGAGYNEQFF. CDR3 sequence (DNA): TGCGCCAGCAGCTTGGCGGGGGCAGGATACAATGAGCAGTTCTTC.

The chain links TRBV6-5 to TRBJ1-1, with TRBD1 identical over 10 bases. The CDR3 runs to 13 residues. The junction had 7 bases not matched to a gene; V was cut back by 7 bases and J by 8 bases. In germline, CDR1 is MNHEY, CDR2 SVGAGI. The CDR3 sequence is CASMETGGSEAFF. For the CDR3, the DNA is TGTGCCAGCATGGAGACAGGGGGCTCCGAAGCTTTCTTT.

CDR3 nucleotides: TGCAGCGCAGACGGCGACAGGGGCGGGGAGACCCAGTACTTC. Translating gives CSADGDRGGETQYF. V and J are TRBV29-1 and TRBJ2-5; 8 bases fit TRBD1. Germline CDR1 SQVTM, CDR2 ANQGSEA. The CDR3 is 14 residues long. The ends lost 7 bases at V and 5 bases at J; junction bases unmatched: 12.

The chain combines TRBV27 with TRBJ1-2; 10 nucleotides agree with TRBD1. Trimming cost V 4 bases and J 8 bases; bases outside gene matches: 4. Germline V CDR1 and CDR2: MNHEY, SMNVEV (reference sequence). This CDR3 comprises 13 residues. CDR3 residues: CASSSGTGDGYTF. CDR3 coding DNA: TGTGCCAGCAGTTCCGGGACAGGGGACGGCTACACCTTC.

This chain joins TRBV7-9 and TRBJ2-2; the D gene could be TRBD1 or TRBD2 (5 bases each). V lost 5 bases and J 6 bases, leaving 10 bases between the germline ends. Per germline, CDR1 SEHNR and CDR2 FQNEAQ (reference sequence). CDR3 length: 13 amino acids. For the CDR3, the DNA is TGTGCCAGCAGCCCCCGGGGCTCCGGGGAGCTGTTTTTT. Encoded protein: CASSPRGSGELFF.

The V call is TRBV4-3, the J call TRBJ2-1; D remains ambiguous. Trimming removed 0 bases at V and 7 bases at J, with 13 bases between. From germline, CDR1 is LGHNA and CDR2 YSLEER. The CDR3 spans 15 residues. The CDR3 sequence: CASSQDPRKSNEQFF. CDR3 sequence (DNA): TGCGCCAGCAGCCAAGATCCCCGCAAGTCTAATGAGCAGTTCTTC.

The chain links TRBV5-6 to TRBJ1-3; D unresolved. CDR3 length: 12 amino acids. Germline assignment: CDR1 SGHDT and CDR2 YYEEEE. Trimming stripped 4 bases from V and 3 bases from J, with 5 bases between. Here the CDR3 reads CASSLLGNTIYF. The CDR3 DNA is TGTGCCAGCAGCCTCCTTGGAAACACCATATATTTT.

The chain joins TRBV7-2 to TRBJ1-6, with 9 bases identical to TRBD1. Germline values: CDR1 SGHTA, CDR2 FQGNSA. The CDR3 spans 16 residues. V lost 5 bases, J lost 3 bases, and 5 bases stayed unmatched. The CDR3 DNA is TGTGCCAGCAGCATACAGGGGGCGTTCTATAATTCACCCCTCCACTTT. Its protein product is CASSIQGAFYNSPLHF.

This chain joins TRBV12-5 and TRBJ1-1; D gene ambiguous. Germline values: CDR1 LGHNT, CDR2 FRNRAP. The CDR3 totals 19 residues. V lost 0 bases, J lost 5 bases, and 25 bases lay in between. The CDR3, as DNA: TGTGCTAGTGGTTTGGTACTCGGCCAGCCCCGTGGAAGTGGGACTGAAGCTTTCTTT. Its protein is CASGLVLGQPRGSGTEAFF.

This clone was found once. The CDR3 protein is CASSGWDRDNSPLHF. CDR3 coding DNA: TGTGCCAGCAGCGGGTGGGACAGGGATAATTCACCCCTCCACTTT. The V call is TRBV7-9, the J call TRBJ1-6, with TRBD1 matching over 9 bases. V was pared by 5 bases and J by 5 bases, with 4 bases of the junction left unmatched. The CDR3 has 15 amino acids. CDR1 SEHNR and CDR2 FQNEAQ come from the germline V gene (reference sequence).

This clone was counted a few times. The CDR3 reads CASSSVATGGDTQYF. The CDR3 nucleotides are TGTGCCAGCAGTTCGGTGGCAACGGGGGGTGATACGCAGTATTTT. The chain combines TRBV25-1 with TRBJ2-3; TRBD2 matches at 7 bases. The CDR3 consists of 15 residues. The V and J ends lost 5 bases and 6 bases, in that order; junction bases with no gene match: 11. Germline CDR1 MGHDK, CDR2 SYGVNS.

The chain joins TRBV2 to TRBJ2-5; perhaps TRBD1 as D (6 bases). Germline V lookup: CDR1 SNHLY, CDR2 FYNNEI. The CDR3 runs 13 residues. With 6 bases removed from V and 4 bases from J, the gap between germline ends came to 12 bases. The CDR3 sequence is CASSTGSGETQYF. The CDR3 nucleotides read TGTGCCAGCAGCACAGGGAGCGGAGAGACCCAGTACTTC.

This clone showed up just a few times. The genes are TRBV7-2 and TRBJ2-7, with D perhaps assigned TRBD1 or TRBD2 (6 bases each). CDR1 is SGHTA, CDR2 FQGNSA, per germline. The germline V and J ends were trimmed by 9 bases and 3 bases, with 27 bases remaining between them. CDR3 length: 17 residues. The CDR3 coding sequence is TGTGCCAGTAAACTCGGCAGGGAGACGGGGGCTATCTACGAGCAGTACTTC. Its translation: CASKLGRETGAIYEQYF.

The chain carries TRBV7-2 and TRBJ1-1; possibly TRBD1 for D (5 bases). V dropped 9 bases and J dropped 6 bases, with 20 bases sitting between them. Germline CDR1 SGHTA, CDR2 FQGNSA. The CDR3 runs to 14 residues. CDR3 sequence reads: CASSLGSGISEAFF. CDR3 nucleotide sequence: TGTGCCAGTAGCCTTGGGTCAGGGATCTCTGAAGCTTTCTTT.

This chain uses TRBV18 with TRBJ1-2; 7 bases map to TRBD1. The CDR3 totals 16 residues. Germline V gene sequence: CDR1 KGHSH, CDR2 LQKENI. Trimming at V came to 5 bases and at J to 6 bases, leaving 15 bases not matched to a gene. CDR3 amino acids: CASSSHGQEGGHGYTF. CDR3 coding DNA: TGTGCCAGCTCATCCCACGGACAGGAAGGGGGCCATGGCTACACCTTC. Full variable domain (outside the CDR3, taken from reference TRBV18 and TRBJ1-2): NAGVMQNPRHLVRRRGQEARLRCSPMKGHSHVYWYRQLPEEGLKFMVYLQKENIIDESGMPKERFSAEFPKEGPSILRIQQVVRGDSAAYFCASSSHGQEGGHGYTFGSGTRLTVV.

As concerns this clone: Because the CDR3's place on the DNA is in doubt, the DNA is left out and the CDR3 is given as listed by TCRdb. The chain is built from TRBV5-1 and TRBJ1-2. The CDR3 is 19 amino acids long, termini counted. Germline V gene sequence: CDR1 SGHRS, CDR2 YFSETQ. The CDR3 region is CASSQEVGFGAGGSDGYTF.

This clone was found once. The chain carries TRBV5-1 and TRBJ1-1; TRBD1 aligns across 12 bases. There are 17 residues in the CDR3. The germline V gene encodes CDR1 SGHRS and CDR2 YFSETQ. Losses at the gene ends were 4 bases for V and 7 bases for J; bases not matched to a gene: 14. This CDR3 reads CASSLGTGGGHRLEAFF. In nucleotides, the CDR3 is TGCGCCAGCAGCCTCGGGACAGGGGGCGGCCATCGACTTGAAGCTTTCTTT.

This chain connects TRBV6-5 to TRBJ1-3, with TRBD1 as a possible D gene (5 bases). CDR3 length: 16 residues. Trimming removed 0 bases at V and 0 bases at J, with 9 bases between. Germline assignment: CDR1 MNHEY and CDR2 SVGAGI. CDR3 nucleotide sequence: TGTGCCAGCAGTTACTCGACGGGGGTCTCTGGAAACACCATATATTTT. Protein sequence: CASSYSTGVSGNTIYF.

This chain connects TRBV4-1 to TRBJ2-7, with TRBD2 matching over 7 bases. The V segment lost 0 bases and the J segment 2 bases; nucleotides outside the gene matches: 7. The CDR3 runs 16 residues. Germline CDR1 and CDR2: MGHRA and YSYEKL. The CDR3 DNA reads TGCGCCAGCAGCCAAGATCTGGGGCGGGGGACCTACGAGCAGTACTTC. Its protein is CASSQDLGRGTYEQYF.

V gene TRBV7-8 combines with J gene TRBJ1-1, with a weak D call TRBD1 (6 bases). Looked up from germline, CDR1 is SGHVS and CDR2 is FQNEAQ. The CDR3 is 16 residues long. The germline V and J ends were trimmed by 1 base and 0 bases, with 12 bases remaining between them. CDR3 sequence reads: CASSLERTALNTEAFF. Written as DNA, the CDR3 is TGTGCCAGCAGCTTAGAGCGGACAGCCTTGAACACTGAAGCTTTCTTT.

This chain connects TRBV7-9 to TRBJ2-3; D call uncertain. CDR3 size: 12 residues. In germline, CDR1 is SEHNR, CDR2 FQNEAQ (reference sequence). V was pared by 2 bases and J by 4 bases, with 4 bases between. Here the CDR3 DNA reads TGTGCCAGCAGCTTAAGTTCAGATACGCAGTATTTT. Its protein is CASSLSSDTQYF. Looking up the rest from reference TRBV7-9 and TRBJ2-3 gives the full variable domain: DTGVSQNPRHKITKRGQNVTFRCDPISEHNRLYWYRQTLGQGPEFLTYFQNEAQLEKSRLLSDRFSAERPKGSFSTLEIQRTEQGDSAMYLCASSLSSDTQYFGPGTRLTVL.

The chain carries TRBV18 and TRBJ2-6; D is perhaps TRBD1 (5 bases). The germline CDR1 and CDR2 sequences are KGHSH and LQKENI. V lost 2 bases and J lost 1, with 12 bases in between. The CDR3 length is 17 residues. CDR3 nucleotides: TGTGCCAGCTCACCAAGGGGCCAGGCATCTGGGGCCAACGTCCTGACTTTC. Encoded protein: CASSPRGQASGANVLTF. The variable domain in full, with the rest retrieved from reference TRBV18 and TRBJ2-6, is NAGVMQNPRHLVRRRGQEARLRCSPMKGHSHVYWYRQLPEEGLKFMVYLQKENIIDESGMPKERFSAEFPKEGPSILRIQQVVRGDSAAYFCASSPRGQASGANVLTFGAGSRLTVL.

The gene calls are TRBV10-1 and TRBJ2-1; TRBD2 matches at 15 bases. CDR3 length equals 18 residues. Germline V lookup: CDR1 WNHNN, CDR2 SYGVQD (reference sequence). V gave up 2 bases and J gave up 7 bases; unmatched junction bases: 9. CDR3 nucleotide sequence: TGCGCCAGCAGTGAGCCGGGACTAGCGGGGGGCCGGGGGAATGAGCAGTTCTTC. Its protein product is CASSEPGLAGGRGNEQFF.